A single sample is the source of the 28 T cell receptor beta chains below, sequenced in a study of quantifying T cell responses using KT2 cells. On the study more broadly: Reverse transcription used primers in the TCR alpha and beta constant regions.

An oligo carrying a UMI was ligated to the cDNA 3' end. First-round PCR used roughly 4 cycles and beta primers RC1.1 and RC1.2 covering TRBC1 and TRBC2. MiXCR was run by TCRdb on the UMI-ligation and nested PCR reads, yielding one entry per CDR3 protein. This sample has 39,000 or so distinct CDR3 sequences; approximately 17% occur once, and the top ten carry approximately 45%. The specimen was PBMCs spiked with cells of the T cell clone KT2. These TCRs come from a human donor.

There are many counts of this clonotype. The chain joins TRBV12-3 or TRBV12-4 to TRBJ2-1; the D is unclear. The CDR3 totals 13 residues. V lost 7 bases and J 2 bases, leaving 9 bases between the germline ends. As DNA, the CDR3 is TGTGCCAGCACCCATACTCCCTACAATGAGCAGTTCTTC. Protein sequence: CASTHTPYNEQFF.

The chain combines TRBV9 with TRBJ2-7; a possible D gene is TRBD2 (6 bases). With 0 bases removed from V and 2 bases from J, the gap between germline ends came to 9 bases. Germline V gives CDR1 SGDLS, CDR2 YYNGEE. CDR3 length equals 14 residues. CDR3 bases: TGTGCCAGCAGCGTAGGGGGACTTCCCTACGAGCAGTACTTC. Translating it yields CASSVGGLPYEQYF.

In its sample, this clonotype was seen a few times. The chain has TRBV4-2 and TRBJ2-5; D might be TRBD1 (5 bases). V gave up 2 bases and J gave up 2 bases, with 9 bases separating them. This CDR3 is 14 amino acids long. Germline CDR1 is LGHNA and CDR2 is YNFKEQ. The CDR3: CASSQIGQQETQYF. DNA for the CDR3: TGTGCCAGCAGCCAAATTGGACAACAAGAGACCCAGTACTTC.

This clonotype was seen more than once but under ten times. CDR3 bases: TGTGCCAGCAGTACAGGACTAGCGGGAGTTCCCGGATTCTTC. Encoded protein: CASSTGLAGVPGFF. This chain connects TRBV28 to TRBJ2-1; 13 positions agree with TRBD2. With 5 bases clipped from V and 16 bases from J, the junction kept 11 bases outside the gene matches. In germline, CDR1 is MDHEN, CDR2 SYDVKM. This CDR3 has 14 residues.

The V and J genes are TRBV6-5 and TRBJ2-7, with 10 bases identical to TRBD1. This CDR3 comprises 15 residues. V shed 4 bases and J 3 bases; nucleotides not matched to a gene: 6. The germline V gene has CDR1 MNHEY and CDR2 SVGAGI. The CDR3 sequence is CASSSRGTGVYEQYF. For the CDR3, the DNA is TGTGCCAGCAGTTCCCGGGGGACAGGGGTCTACGAGCAGTACTTC.

This clonotype has a handful of counts. The chain carries TRBV3-1 and TRBJ2-3; D remains ambiguous. The V end lost 1 base, the J end lost 1 base, and 6 bases lay between the germline ends. The V gene's germline CDR1 is LGHDT and CDR2 YNNKEL (reference sequence). This CDR3 is 14 amino acids long. CDR3 region: CASSQGVRTDTQYF. CDR3 DNA sequence: TGTGCCAGCAGCCAAGGCGTACGCACAGATACGCAGTATTTT.

The chain carries TRBV4-1 and TRBJ2-7; weak D call: TRBD1 (6 bases). The germline V gene encodes CDR1 MGHRA and CDR2 YSYEKL. The CDR3 runs to 14 residues. The V end lost 3 bases, the J end lost 2 bases, and 11 bases lay between the germline ends. The CDR3 loop is CASSQGAGAYEQYF. The CDR3 nucleotides are TGCGCCAGCAGCCAGGGGGCAGGAGCCTACGAGCAGTACTTC.

The table lists this clonotype with a few counts. The chain is built from TRBV18 and TRBJ1-1, with a tentative D call TRBD1 (5 bases). The length of the CDR3 is 13 residues. Germline V lookup: CDR1 KGHSH, CDR2 LQKENI. Trimming pared 3 bases from V and 4 bases from J, leaving 9 bases between. This CDR3 reads CASSPPGTTEAFF. The CDR3 nucleotides are TGTGCCAGCTCACCCCCAGGGACCACTGAAGCTTTCTTT.

This clonotype was observed a handful of times. This rearrangement joins TRBV14 to TRBJ2-7; 13 nucleotides agree with TRBD2. CDR1 is SGHDN, CDR2 FVKESK, per germline. Unmatched junction bases numbered 13, after V lost 1 base and J lost 7 bases. This CDR3 comprises 18 residues. CDR3 sequence (DNA): TGTGCCAGCAGCCAAGGGGGACTAGCGGGACCACCTTCGCGGGAGCAGTACTTC. Translating it yields CASSQGGLAGPPSREQYF.

This sequence joins TRBV11-2 and TRBJ1-1, with a tentative D call TRBD1 (6 bases). Looked up from germline, CDR1 is SGHAT and CDR2 is FQNNGV. V was cut by 5 bases and J by 4 bases, with 26 bases left in between. The CDR3 sequence is 18 residues long. The CDR3 bases are TGTGCCAGCAGCCTTACTAGGACAGTGGTTGGGATGGGCACTGAAGCTTTCTTT. This gives the protein CASSLTRTVVGMGTEAFF.

The chain combines TRBV7-7 with TRBJ2-3, with 9 positions matching TRBD1. Germline assignment: CDR1 SSHAT and CDR2 FNYEAQ (reference sequence). The CDR3 extends over 18 amino acids. V lost 1 base and J lost 0; bases outside the gene matches: 8. CDR3 in amino acids: CASSLEAGGTGSTDTQYF. Here the CDR3 DNA reads TGTGCCAGCAGCTTAGAAGCCGGCGGGACAGGGAGCACAGATACGCAGTATTTT.

There are many counts of this clonotype. The chain is built from TRBV11-1 and TRBJ2-3; D not certain. Between the trimmed V and J ends, which lost 5 bases and 4 bases, there was a span of 4 bases. This CDR3 region has 11 residues. In germline, CDR1 is SGHAT, CDR2 FQDESV (reference sequence). This chain's CDR3 is CASSPSDTQYF. The DNA of the CDR3 is TGTGCCAGCAGCCCCTCAGATACGCAGTATTTT. The full variable domain, rest sourced from reference TRBV11-1 and TRBJ2-3, is EAEVAQSPRYKITEKSQAVAFWCDPISGHATLYWYRQILGQGPELLVQFQDESVVDDSQLPKDRFSAERLKGVDSTLKIQPAELGDSAMYLCASSPSDTQYFGPGTRLTVL.

This chain joins TRBV12-5 and TRBJ2-1; D is possibly TRBD2 (6 bases). Looked up from germline, CDR1 is LGHNT and CDR2 is FRNRAP. The CDR3 is made up of 14 amino acids. The ends were cut back, 5 bases at V and 0 bases at J, with 8 bases in the middle. In nucleotides, the CDR3 is TGTGCTAGTGGTAGCGGGCGCTCCTACAATGAGCAGTTCTTC. It yields the protein CASGSGRSYNEQFF.

This clonotype was seen a few times. The rearrangement uses TRBV6-2 or TRBV6-3 and TRBJ2-3; tentative D call: TRBD2 (6 bases). Trimming shortened V by 4 bases and J by 4 bases, and 6 bases separated the two germline ends. The CDR3 is made up of 12 amino acids. Germline loops: CDR1 MNHEY, CDR2 SVGEGT. The DNA for the CDR3 is TGTGCCAGCAGTTGGGGGGCAGATACGCAGTATTTT. Its translation: CASSWGADTQYF.

The chain combines TRBV2 with TRBJ1-1; D may be TRBD1 (5 bases). Trimming shortened V by 4 bases and J by 1 base, and 13 bases separated the two germline ends. The CDR3 contains 15 residues. Germline V gene lookup returns CDR1 SNHLY and CDR2 FYNNEI. The CDR3 region is CASSATDTANTEAFF. The DNA for the CDR3 is TGTGCCAGCAGTGCGACGGACACGGCGAACACTGAAGCTTTCTTT.

CDR3 bases: TGTGCCAGCAGTTACGGGACTAGCGGGAGCAATGAGCAGTTCTTC. The encoded protein is CASSYGTSGSNEQFF. The chain couples TRBV6-2 or TRBV6-3 to TRBJ2-1; TRBD2 matches 14 bases. Germline values: CDR1 MNHEY, CDR2 SVGEGT. The V gene end was trimmed by 2 bases and the J gene end by 6 bases; junction bases not matched to a gene: 0. The CDR3 is 15 residues long.

This clonotype was found a few times. The chain recombines TRBV20-1 with TRBJ1-1; TRBD1 matches 8 bases. With V trimmed by 7 bases and J by 0 bases, 10 bases remained unmatched. CDR3 length equals 15 residues. CDR1 is DFQATT, CDR2 SNEGSKA, per germline (reference sequence). The CDR3 sequence: CSVPNRGILNTEAFF. DNA for the CDR3: TGCAGTGTCCCGAACAGGGGGATACTGAACACTGAAGCTTTCTTT.

This clonotype was seen only a few times. The chain links TRBV4-2 to TRBJ1-3, with TRBD1 as a possible D gene (5 bases). The germline V gene has CDR1 LGHNA and CDR2 YNFKEQ. Trimming stripped 0 bases from V and 0 bases from J, with 9 bases between. The CDR3 sequence is 16 residues long. This CDR3 reads CASSQDRDPSGNTIYF. CDR3 nucleotides: TGTGCCAGCAGCCAAGACCGGGACCCCTCTGGAAACACCATATATTTT.

The rearrangement uses TRBV19 and TRBJ1-2; 7 bases map to TRBD1. Germline-derived CDR1 and CDR2 are LNHDA and SQIVND (reference sequence). The CDR3 is made up of 18 amino acids. Unmatched junction bases numbered 15, after V lost 2 bases and J lost 3 bases. The CDR3 coding sequence is TGTGCCAGTAGTATACCCCGGACAGGCCGGCAACAATACTATGGCTACACCTTC. This encodes CASSIPRTGRQQYYGYTF.

This clonotype was seen a handful of times. J is TRBJ2-1 and V is TRBV2; TRBD2 is a possible D gene (6 bases). CDR3 size: 14 residues. V shed 4 bases and J shed 12 bases, with 19 bases lying between them. Germline V CDR1 and CDR2: SNHLY, FYNNEI. Here the CDR3 reads CASSGGGRGQGQFF. The CDR3 bases are TGTGCCAGCAGTGGTGGCGGGCGGGGCCAGGGGCAGTTCTTC.

This clonotype came up many times. The chain employs TRBV2 and TRBJ2-5; 11 bases are a match to TRBD2. The CDR3 spans 15 residues. CDR1 is SNHLY, CDR2 FYNNEI, per germline. V trimming: 7 bases; J trimming: 4 bases; junction bases outside the gene matches: 8. The CDR3 sequence is CASKRSGRAGETQYF. CDR3 bases: TGTGCCAGCAAACGTAGCGGGAGGGCCGGAGAGACCCAGTACTTC.

This clonotype was seen ten or more times. The chain couples TRBV12-3 or TRBV12-4 to TRBJ2-5; a weak D match, TRBD2 (6 bases). This CDR3 is built from 14 residues. V gave up 3 bases and J gave up 4 bases, with 12 bases separating them. CDR3 bases: TGTGCCAGCAGTTTGGACGGAGGGAGAGAGACCCAGTACTTC. Protein product: CASSLDGGRETQYF.

This clonotype was found a few times. J is TRBJ2-3 and V is TRBV2; weak D call: TRBD2 (6 bases). Germline V CDR1 and CDR2: SNHLY, FYNNEI. Trimming removed 6 bases at V and 0 bases at J, with 10 bases between. This CDR3 comprises 14 residues. Here the CDR3 DNA reads TGTGCCAGCAGGGGAGGTATTAGCACAGATACGCAGTATTTT. Translation: CASRGGISTDTQYF.

The rearrangement uses TRBV4-1 and TRBJ2-1, with D perhaps matching TRBD2 (5 bases). Germline assignment: CDR1 MGHRA and CDR2 YSYEKL. The CDR3 extends over 14 amino acids. The V and J ends lost 3 bases and 9 bases respectively, with 15 bases between them. The CDR3 protein is CASSQNRRGGEQFF. The CDR3 region has the DNA TGCGCCAGCAGCCAGAACCGACGGGGTGGTGAGCAGTTCTTC.

The genes are TRBV6-5 and TRBJ1-5; 7 bases map to TRBD1. The junction had 1 base not matched to a gene; V was cut back by 5 bases and J by 6 bases. Germline-derived CDR1 and CDR2 are MNHEY and SVGAGI. This CDR3 contains 12 residues. The chain's CDR3 is CASSHRGQPQHF. CDR3 sequence (DNA): TGTGCCAGCAGTCACAGGGGTCAGCCCCAGCATTTT.

This clonotype was recorded a few times. The chain recombines TRBV6-5 with TRBJ1-2; D unclear. Between the trimmed V and J ends, which lost 2 bases and 5 bases, there was a span of 6 bases. In germline, CDR1 is MNHEY, CDR2 SVGAGI. The CDR3 length is 12 residues. CDR3 residues: CASSYSVYGYTF. Written as DNA, the CDR3 is TGTGCCAGCAGTTACAGCGTTTATGGCTACACCTTC.

This clonotype was counted only a few times. The chain combines TRBV30 with TRBJ1-3; D is undetermined. The CDR3 totals 11 residues. V lost 6 bases and J lost 0, with 3 bases in between. From germline, CDR1 is GTSNPN and CDR2 SVGIG (reference sequence). CDR3 bases: TGTGCCTGCTACTCTGGAAACACCATATATTTT. Amino acid sequence: CACYSGNTIYF.

This clonotype was seen repeatedly, ten times or more. The chain combines TRBV6-2 or TRBV6-3 with TRBJ2-1; 10 positions match TRBD2. Unmatched junction bases numbered 5, after V lost 4 bases and J lost 8 bases. CDR1 is MNHEY, CDR2 SVGEGT, per germline. This CDR3 is built from 14 residues. DNA for the CDR3: TGTGCCAGCAGTTTGTCTAGCGGGAGCGATGAGCAGTTCTTC. As protein: CASSLSSGSDEQFF.